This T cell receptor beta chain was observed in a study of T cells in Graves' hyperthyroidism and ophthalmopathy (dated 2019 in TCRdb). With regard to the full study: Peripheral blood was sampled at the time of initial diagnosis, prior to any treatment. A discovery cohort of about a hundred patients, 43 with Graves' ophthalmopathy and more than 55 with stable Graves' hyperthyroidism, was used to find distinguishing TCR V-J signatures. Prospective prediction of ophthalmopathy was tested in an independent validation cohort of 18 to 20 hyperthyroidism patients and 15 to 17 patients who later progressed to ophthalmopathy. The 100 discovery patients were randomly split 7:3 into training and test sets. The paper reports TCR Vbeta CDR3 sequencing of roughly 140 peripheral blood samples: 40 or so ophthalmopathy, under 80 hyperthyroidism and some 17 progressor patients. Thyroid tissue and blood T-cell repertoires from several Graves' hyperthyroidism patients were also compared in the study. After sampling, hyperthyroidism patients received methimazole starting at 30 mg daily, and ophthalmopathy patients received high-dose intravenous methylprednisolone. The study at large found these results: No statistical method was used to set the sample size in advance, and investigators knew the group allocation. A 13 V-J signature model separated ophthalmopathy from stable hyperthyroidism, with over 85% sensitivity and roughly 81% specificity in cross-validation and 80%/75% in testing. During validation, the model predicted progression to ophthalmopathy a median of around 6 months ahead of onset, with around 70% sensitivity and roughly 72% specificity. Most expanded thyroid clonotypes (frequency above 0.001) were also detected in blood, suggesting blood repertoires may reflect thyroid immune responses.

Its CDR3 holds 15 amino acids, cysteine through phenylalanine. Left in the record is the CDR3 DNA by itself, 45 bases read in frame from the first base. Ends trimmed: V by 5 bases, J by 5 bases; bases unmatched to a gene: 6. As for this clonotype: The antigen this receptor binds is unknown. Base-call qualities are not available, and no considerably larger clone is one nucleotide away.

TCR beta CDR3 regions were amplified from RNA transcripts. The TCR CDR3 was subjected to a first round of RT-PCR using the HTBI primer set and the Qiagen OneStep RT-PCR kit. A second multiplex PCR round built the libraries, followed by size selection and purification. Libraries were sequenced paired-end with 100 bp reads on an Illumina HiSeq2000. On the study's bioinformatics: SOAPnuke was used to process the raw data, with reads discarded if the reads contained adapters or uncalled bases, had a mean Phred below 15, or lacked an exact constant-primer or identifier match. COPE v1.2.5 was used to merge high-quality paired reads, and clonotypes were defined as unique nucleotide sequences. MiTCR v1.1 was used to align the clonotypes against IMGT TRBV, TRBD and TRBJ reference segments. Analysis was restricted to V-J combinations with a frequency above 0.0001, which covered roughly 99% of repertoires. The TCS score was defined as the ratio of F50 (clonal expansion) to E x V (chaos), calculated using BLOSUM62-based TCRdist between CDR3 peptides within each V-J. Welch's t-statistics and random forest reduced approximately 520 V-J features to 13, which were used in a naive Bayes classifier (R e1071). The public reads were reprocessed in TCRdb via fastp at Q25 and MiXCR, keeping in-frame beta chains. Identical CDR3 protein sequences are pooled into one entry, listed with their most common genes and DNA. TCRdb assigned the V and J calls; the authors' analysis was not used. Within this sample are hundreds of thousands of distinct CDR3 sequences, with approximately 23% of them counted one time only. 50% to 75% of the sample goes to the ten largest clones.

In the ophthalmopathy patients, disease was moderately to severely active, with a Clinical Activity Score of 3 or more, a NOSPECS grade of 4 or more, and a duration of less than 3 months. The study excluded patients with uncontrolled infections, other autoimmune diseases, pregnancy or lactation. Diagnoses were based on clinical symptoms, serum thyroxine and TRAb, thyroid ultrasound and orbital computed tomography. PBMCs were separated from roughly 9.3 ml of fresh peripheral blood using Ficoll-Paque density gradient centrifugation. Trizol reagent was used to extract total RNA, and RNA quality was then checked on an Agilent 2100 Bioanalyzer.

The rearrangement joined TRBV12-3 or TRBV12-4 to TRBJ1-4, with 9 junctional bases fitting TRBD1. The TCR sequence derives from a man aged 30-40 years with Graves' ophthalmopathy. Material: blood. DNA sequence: TGTGCCAGCAGTCTGGGACAGGGCTTAAATGAAAAACTGTTTTTT. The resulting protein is CASSLGQGLNEKLFF.